The present T cell receptor (beta chain) was sequenced within a study of shared clonotypes between healthy human individuals. Study context: The donor pool was made up of two women and three men aged 18 to 49.

Splitting of CD4+ cells produced CD45RA+ naive and CD45RA-negative memory subsets. The V gene end was trimmed by 4 bases and the J gene end by 8 bases; junction bases not matched to a gene: 9. CDR1 is SEHNR, CDR2 FQNEAQ, per germline (reference sequence). CDR3 size: 15 residues. In its sample, this clone was seen once. The protocol was immunoSEQ multiplex PCR, while the TCRdb copy is restricted to in-frame clones and leaves out a portion. Of millions of clones listed, more than 90% are singletons. The chain joins TRBV7-9 to TRBJ1-2; 11 bases match TRBD1. This clonotype was sampled from a young man in good health. Sequenced input: naive CD4+ T cells sorted from blood. Sample subset: CD45RA+ positively selected. This chain's CDR3 is CASSWRTGGAGGYTF. DNA for the CDR3: TGTGCCAGCAGCTGGAGGACAGGGGGCGCCGGGGGCTACACCTTC.